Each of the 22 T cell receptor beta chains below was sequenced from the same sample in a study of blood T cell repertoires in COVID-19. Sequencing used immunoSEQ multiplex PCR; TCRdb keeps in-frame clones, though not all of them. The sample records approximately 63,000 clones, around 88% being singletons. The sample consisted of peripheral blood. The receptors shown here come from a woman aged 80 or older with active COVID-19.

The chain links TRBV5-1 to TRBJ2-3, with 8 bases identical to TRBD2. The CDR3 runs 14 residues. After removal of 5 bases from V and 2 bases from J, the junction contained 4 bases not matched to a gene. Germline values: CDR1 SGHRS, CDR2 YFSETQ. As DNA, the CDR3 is TGCGCCAGCAGTGTAGCGGGGCTCACAGATACGCAGTATTTT. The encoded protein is CASSVAGLTDTQYF.

Here the CDR3 DNA reads TGTGCCAGCAGCGCAACAGGGAACGAGCAGTTCTTC. Protein: CASSATGNEQFF. The genes are TRBV9 and TRBJ2-1; D may be TRBD1 (6 bases). The germline V gene encodes CDR1 SGDLS and CDR2 YYNGEE. The CDR3 is 12 amino acids. Trimming took 3 bases from V and 10 from J, leaving 11 bases between them.

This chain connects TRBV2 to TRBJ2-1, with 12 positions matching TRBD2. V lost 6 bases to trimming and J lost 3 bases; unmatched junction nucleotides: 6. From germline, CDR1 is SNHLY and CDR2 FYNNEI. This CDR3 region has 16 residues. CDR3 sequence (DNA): TGTGCCAGCAGACGGGCTAGCGGGGGGGACTACAATGAGCAGTTCTTC. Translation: CASRRASGGDYNEQFF.

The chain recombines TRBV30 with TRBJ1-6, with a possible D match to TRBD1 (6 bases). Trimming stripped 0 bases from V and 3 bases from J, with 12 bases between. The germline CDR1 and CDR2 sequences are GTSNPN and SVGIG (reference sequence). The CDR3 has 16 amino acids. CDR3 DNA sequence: TGTGCCTGGAGTGTACTAGGGGGTAACTATAATTCACCCCTCCACTTT. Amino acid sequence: CAWSVLGGNYNSPLHF.

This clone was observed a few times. CDR3 residues: CASSLNRGDYGYTF. CDR3 sequence (DNA): TGTGCCAGCAGCTTAAACAGGGGGGACTATGGCTACACCTTC. This chain uses TRBV7-9 with TRBJ1-2, with TRBD1 identical over 8 bases. Germline CDR1 and CDR2: SEHNR and FQNEAQ (reference sequence). Germline trimming cut 2 bases from V and 3 bases from J; bases unmatched to any gene: 2. This CDR3 has 14 residues.

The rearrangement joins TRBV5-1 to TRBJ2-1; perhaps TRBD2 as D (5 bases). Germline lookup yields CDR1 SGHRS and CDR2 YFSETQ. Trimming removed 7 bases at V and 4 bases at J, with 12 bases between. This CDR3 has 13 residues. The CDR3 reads CASRSDSYNEQFF. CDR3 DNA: TGCGCCAGCCGCTCGGACTCGTACAATGAGCAGTTCTTC.

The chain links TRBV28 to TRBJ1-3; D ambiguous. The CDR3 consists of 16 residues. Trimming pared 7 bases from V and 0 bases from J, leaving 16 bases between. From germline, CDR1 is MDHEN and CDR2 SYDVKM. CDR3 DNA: TGTGCCAGCACTCCGGCGGGGTCCCACTCTGGAAACACCATATATTTT. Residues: CASTPAGSHSGNTIYF.

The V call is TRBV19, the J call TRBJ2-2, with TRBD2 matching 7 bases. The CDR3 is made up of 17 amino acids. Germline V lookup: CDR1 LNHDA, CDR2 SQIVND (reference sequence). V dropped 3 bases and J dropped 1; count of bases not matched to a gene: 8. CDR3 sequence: CASSIAGGRVNTGELFF. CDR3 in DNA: TGTGCCAGTAGTATCGCCGGGGGGAGGGTGAACACCGGGGAGCTGTTTTTT.

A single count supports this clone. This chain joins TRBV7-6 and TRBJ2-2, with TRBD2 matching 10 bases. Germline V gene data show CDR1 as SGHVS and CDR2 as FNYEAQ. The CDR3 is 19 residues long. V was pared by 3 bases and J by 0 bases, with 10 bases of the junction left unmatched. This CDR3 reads CASSFEERLAGANTGELFF. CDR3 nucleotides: TGTGCCAGCAGCTTCGAAGAACGACTAGCGGGTGCGAACACCGGGGAGCTGTTTTTT.

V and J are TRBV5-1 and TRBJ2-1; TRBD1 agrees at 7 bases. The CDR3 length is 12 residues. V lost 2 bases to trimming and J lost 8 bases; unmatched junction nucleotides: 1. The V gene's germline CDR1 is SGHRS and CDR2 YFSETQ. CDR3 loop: CASSLDRDEQFF. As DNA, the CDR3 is TGCGCCAGCAGCTTAGACAGGGATGAGCAGTTCTTC. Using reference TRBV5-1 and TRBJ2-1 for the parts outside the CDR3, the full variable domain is KAGVTQTPRYLIKTRGQQVTLSCSPISGHRSVSWYQQTPGQGLQFLFEYFSETQRNKGNFPGRFSGRQFSNSRSEMNVSTLELGDSALYLCASSLDRDEQFFGPGTRLTVL.

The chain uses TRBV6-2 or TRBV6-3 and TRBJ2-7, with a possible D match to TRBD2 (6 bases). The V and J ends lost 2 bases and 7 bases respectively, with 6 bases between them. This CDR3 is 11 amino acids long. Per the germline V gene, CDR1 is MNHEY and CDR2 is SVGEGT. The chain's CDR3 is CASSYGGEQYF. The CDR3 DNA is TGTGCCAGCAGTTACGGGGGGGAGCAGTACTTC.

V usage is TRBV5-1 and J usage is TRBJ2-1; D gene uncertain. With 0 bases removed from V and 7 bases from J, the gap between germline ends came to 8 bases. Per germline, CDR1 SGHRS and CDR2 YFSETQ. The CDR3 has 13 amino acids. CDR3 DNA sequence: TGCGCCAGCAGCTTGGCTGAGCCTAATGAGCAGTTCTTC. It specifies CASSLAEPNEQFF.

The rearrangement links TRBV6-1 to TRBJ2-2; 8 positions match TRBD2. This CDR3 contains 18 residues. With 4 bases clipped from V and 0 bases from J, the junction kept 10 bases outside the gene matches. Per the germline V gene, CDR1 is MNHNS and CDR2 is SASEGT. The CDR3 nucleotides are TGTGCCAGCAGTGCGGGGGGGTGGACTTTCTCGAACACCGGGGAGCTGTTTTTT. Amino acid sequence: CASSAGGWTFSNTGELFF.

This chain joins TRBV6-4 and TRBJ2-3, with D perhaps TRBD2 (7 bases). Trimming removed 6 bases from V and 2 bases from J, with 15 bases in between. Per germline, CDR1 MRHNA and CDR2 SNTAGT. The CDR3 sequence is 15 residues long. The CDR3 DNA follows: TGTGCCAGCAGCCTAGGGGGGGCCCTCACAGATACGCAGTATTTT. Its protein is CASSLGGALTDTQYF.

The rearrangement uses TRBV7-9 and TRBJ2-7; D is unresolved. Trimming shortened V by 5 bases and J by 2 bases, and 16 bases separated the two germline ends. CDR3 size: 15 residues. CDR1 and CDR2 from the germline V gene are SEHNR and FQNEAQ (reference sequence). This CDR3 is CASSRVDLTPYEQYF. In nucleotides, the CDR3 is TGTGCCAGCAGCCGCGTCGACTTGACCCCCTACGAGCAGTACTTC. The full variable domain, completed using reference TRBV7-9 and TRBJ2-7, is DTGVSQNPRHKITKRGQNVTFRCDPISEHNRLYWYRQTLGQGPEFLTYFQNEAQLEKSRLLSDRFSAERPKGSFSTLEIQRTEQGDSAMYLCASSRVDLTPYEQYFGPGTRLTVT.

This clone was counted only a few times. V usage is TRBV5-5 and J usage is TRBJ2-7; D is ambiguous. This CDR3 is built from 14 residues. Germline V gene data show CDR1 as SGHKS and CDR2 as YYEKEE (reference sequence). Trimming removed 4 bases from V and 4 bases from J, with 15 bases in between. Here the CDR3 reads CASSPPVSVYEQYF. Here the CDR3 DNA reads TGTGCCAGCAGCCCACCTGTATCGGTTTACGAGCAGTACTTC.

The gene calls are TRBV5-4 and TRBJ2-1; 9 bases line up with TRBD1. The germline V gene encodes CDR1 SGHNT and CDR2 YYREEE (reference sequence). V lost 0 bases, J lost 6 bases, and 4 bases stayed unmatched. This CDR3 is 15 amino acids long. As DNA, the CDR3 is TGTGCCAGCAGCTTGGGGGACAGGGCGATCAATGAGCAGTTCTTC. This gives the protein CASSLGDRAINEQFF.

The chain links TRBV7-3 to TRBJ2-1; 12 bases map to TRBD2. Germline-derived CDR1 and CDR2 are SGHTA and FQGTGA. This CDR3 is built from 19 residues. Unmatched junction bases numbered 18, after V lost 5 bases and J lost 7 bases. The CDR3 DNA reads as TGTGCCAGCAGCCCGTCCCCCTGGCTAGCGGGGGGGCATAGGAATGAGCAGTTCTTC. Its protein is CASSPSPWLAGGHRNEQFF.

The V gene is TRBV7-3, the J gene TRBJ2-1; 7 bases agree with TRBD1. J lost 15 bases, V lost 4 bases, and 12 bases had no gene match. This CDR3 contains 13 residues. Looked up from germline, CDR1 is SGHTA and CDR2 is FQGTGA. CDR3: CASSSYTGTDWFF. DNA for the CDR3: TGTGCCAGCAGCTCTTATACCGGGACAGATTGGTTCTTC.

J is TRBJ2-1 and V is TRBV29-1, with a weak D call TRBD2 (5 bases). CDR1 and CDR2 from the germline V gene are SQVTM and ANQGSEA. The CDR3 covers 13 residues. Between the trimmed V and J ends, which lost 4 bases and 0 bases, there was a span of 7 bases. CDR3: CSVGLASYNEQFF. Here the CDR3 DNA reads TGCAGCGTTGGGCTAGCCTCCTACAATGAGCAGTTCTTC.

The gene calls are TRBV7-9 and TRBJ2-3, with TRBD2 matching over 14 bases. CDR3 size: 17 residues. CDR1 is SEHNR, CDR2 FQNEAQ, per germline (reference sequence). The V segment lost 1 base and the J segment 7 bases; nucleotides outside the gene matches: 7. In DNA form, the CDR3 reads TGTGCCAGCAGCTTAGGGAGGACTAGCGGGGGGAGCAATACGCAGTATTTT. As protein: CASSLGRTSGGSNTQYF.

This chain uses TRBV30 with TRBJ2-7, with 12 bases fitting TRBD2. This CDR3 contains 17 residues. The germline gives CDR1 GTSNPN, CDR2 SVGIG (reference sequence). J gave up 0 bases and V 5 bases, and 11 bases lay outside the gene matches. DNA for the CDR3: TGTGCCTGGGACAGGTTCGGACTAGCGGGGTCCTCCTACGAGCAGTACTTC. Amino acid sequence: CAWDRFGLAGSSYEQYF.